These 23 T cell receptor beta chains originate from one sample sequenced in a study of blood T cell repertoires in COVID-19. Method: immunoSEQ multiplex PCR; TCRdb's copy keeps in-frame clones and lacks some. Among roughly 72,000 clones listed, 79% were seen once. The sequencing input was peripheral blood. These receptors all come from a woman of 80 years or more with active or convalescent COVID-19.

There are a few counts of this clone. The V and J genes are TRBV30 and TRBJ1-2; 9 bases map to TRBD1. The germline V gene encodes CDR1 GTSNPN and CDR2 SVGIG (reference sequence). After removal of 4 bases from V and 2 bases from J, the junction contained 8 bases not matched to a gene. This CDR3 region has 15 residues. CDR3 loop: CAWMRDRERNYGYTF. The CDR3 bases are TGTGCCTGGATGAGGGACAGGGAGAGGAACTATGGCTACACCTTC.

V usage is TRBV5-1 and J usage is TRBJ1-2, with TRBD1 matching over 7 bases. CDR3 length: 15 residues. Germline V gene sequence: CDR1 SGHRS, CDR2 YFSETQ. The trim removed 0 bases at V and 3 bases at J, leaving 5 bases unmatched. The CDR3 DNA reads TGCGCCAGCAGCTTGGAAGGGGGCGCTTACTATGGCTACACCTTC. Translating it yields CASSLEGGAYYGYTF. Complete variable domain (other parts from reference TRBV5-1 and TRBJ1-2): KAGVTQTPRYLIKTRGQQVTLSCSPISGHRSVSWYQQTPGQGLQFLFEYFSETQRNKGNFPGRFSGRQFSNSRSEMNVSTLELGDSALYLCASSLEGGAYYGYTFGSGTRLTVV.

The chain joins TRBV25-1 to TRBJ1-1; the D gene is possibly TRBD1 (5 bases). The CDR3 extends over 13 amino acids. CDR1 and CDR2 from the germline V gene are MGHDK and SYGVNS. V was cut by 3 bases and J by 4 bases, with 9 bases left in between. The CDR3 DNA sequence: TGTGCCAGCAGTGAGGCCGGGGGCACTGAAGCTTTCTTT. The encoded protein is CASSEAGGTEAFF.

The chain combines TRBV6-5 with TRBJ2-7, with a weak D call TRBD1 (6 bases). The CDR3 loop spans 14 amino acids. Germline loops: CDR1 MNHEY, CDR2 SVGAGI. V was shortened by 7 bases and J by 0 bases, with 13 bases between the two germline ends. CDR3: CASTRDTSSYEQYF. The CDR3 DNA sequence: TGTGCCAGCACTCGGGACACGAGCTCCTACGAGCAGTACTTC.

This clone was picked up a small number of times. CDR3 in amino acids: CASSSLGGSYEQYF. In nucleotides, the CDR3 is TGTGCCAGCAGTTCCCTAGGGGGCTCCTACGAGCAGTACTTC. This chain joins TRBV6-5 and TRBJ2-7, with TRBD1 as a possible D gene (6 bases). Germline loops: CDR1 MNHEY, CDR2 SVGAGI. The CDR3 has 14 residues. The V end was cut by 4 bases, the J end by 0 bases, with 10 bases between.

The rearrangement links TRBV7-9 to TRBJ2-1; D perhaps matches TRBD2 (6 bases). The germline V and J ends were trimmed by 1 base and 4 bases, with 14 bases remaining between them. The germline CDR1 and CDR2 sequences are SEHNR and FQNEAQ (reference sequence). The CDR3 length is 16 residues. The CDR3 sequence: CASSLGSSATYNEQFF. DNA for the CDR3: TGTGCCAGCAGCTTAGGTTCTAGCGCGACGTACAATGAGCAGTTCTTC.

J is TRBJ2-1 and V is TRBV19, with 12 bases lining up with TRBD2. The junction had 6 bases not matched to a gene; V was cut back by 5 bases and J by 1 base. The germline V gene encodes CDR1 LNHDA and CDR2 SQIVND (reference sequence). The length of the CDR3 is 17 residues. The CDR3 coding sequence is TGTGCCAGTAGTGACTCGACTAGCGGGAGTTCCTACAATGAGCAGTTCTTC. Translation: CASSDSTSGSSYNEQFF.

V gene TRBV15 combines with J gene TRBJ2-1; 11 nucleotides align to TRBD1. The germline V gene has CDR1 LNHNV and CDR2 YYDKDF (reference sequence). J was trimmed by 6 bases and V by 3 bases; bases with no gene match: 7. The CDR3 totals 16 residues. CDR3 protein: CATSSDAGTGGNEQFF. Written as DNA, the CDR3 is TGTGCCACCAGCAGTGATGCCGGGACAGGGGGCAATGAGCAGTTCTTC.

V is TRBV5-1 and J is TRBJ1-1, with TRBD1 as a possible D gene (6 bases). Germline assignment: CDR1 SGHRS and CDR2 YFSETQ. This CDR3 spans 17 amino acids. Deletions cut 1 base from V and 0 bases from J, with 16 bases between. The CDR3 spells CASSLLGGRYMNTEAFF. CDR3 bases: TGCGCCAGCAGCTTGTTGGGGGGGCGATACATGAACACTGAAGCTTTCTTT.

Written as DNA, the CDR3 is TGTGCCAGCAGTTACTCGATCGGGCAGTTCTTC. Its translation is CASSYSIGQFF. The V and J genes are TRBV6-6 and TRBJ2-1; D remains unclear. Trimming shortened V by 0 bases and J by 12 bases, and 6 bases separated the two germline ends. Germline V gene sequence: CDR1 MNHNY, CDR2 SVGAGI (reference sequence). The CDR3 spans 11 residues.

The CDR3 region is CASSQEAGGTDTQYF. DNA of the CDR3: TGCGCCAGCAGCCAAGAAGCAGGGGGAACAGATACGCAGTATTTT. V is TRBV4-3 and J is TRBJ2-3; 7 bases line up with TRBD1. This CDR3 is built from 15 residues. After removal of 0 bases from V and 3 bases from J, the junction contained 3 bases not matched to a gene. Germline V gene sequence: CDR1 LGHNA, CDR2 YSLEER.

As for this clone: The junction differs from germline at one of its ends, possibly a read error. Other nucleotide sequences in the sample specify the same CDR3. The chain joins TRBV7-9 to TRBJ1-6; the match to TRBD1 covers 9 bases. CDR3 length equals 17 residues. Germline V gives CDR1 SEHNR, CDR2 FQNEAQ (reference sequence). CDR3 loop: CASSTGHRDRVVGPLHF. For the CDR3, the DNA is TGTGCTAGCAGTACAGGCCACCGGGACAGGGTGGTAGGACCCCTCCACTTT.

This chain joins TRBV6-5 and TRBJ1-1, with D hard to call. This CDR3 is 16 amino acids long. CDR1 is MNHEY, CDR2 SVGAGI, per germline. Between the trimmed V and J ends, which lost 0 bases and 0 bases, there was a span of 11 bases. The CDR3 coding sequence is TGTGCCAGCAGTTACTCTCGCCGGAGGGTGAACACTGAAGCTTTCTTT. Its protein is CASSYSRRRVNTEAFF.

This chain links TRBV11-2 with TRBJ2-7; no firm D call. In germline, CDR1 is SGHAT, CDR2 FQNNGV. The CDR3 length is 14 residues. The ends were cut back, 1 base at V and 3 bases at J, with 10 bases in the middle. In DNA, the CDR3 is TGTGCCAGCAGCTTAGGGTCTGGAGTCTACGAGCAGTACTTC. It encodes CASSLGSGVYEQYF.

V gene TRBV2 combines with J gene TRBJ1-2; D remains unclear. Trimming pared 3 bases from V and 4 bases from J, leaving 9 bases between. Germline V gives CDR1 SNHLY, CDR2 FYNNEI. The CDR3 contains 13 residues. DNA of the CDR3: TGTGCCAGCAGTGAGAGATTTCGCTATGGCTACACCTTC. It encodes CASSERFRYGYTF.

This sequence joins TRBV27 and TRBJ1-2; 8 nucleotides align to TRBD1. The ends lost 6 bases at V and 4 bases at J; junction bases unmatched: 10. The CDR3 totals 15 residues. Germline V gives CDR1 MNHEY, CDR2 SMNVEV (reference sequence). The CDR3 loop reads CASRTTGGPTYGYTF. CDR3 nucleotide sequence: TGTGCCAGCAGAACAACAGGGGGACCCACCTATGGCTACACCTTC.

The chain links TRBV5-1 to TRBJ2-1, with 15 bases fitting TRBD2. Per germline, CDR1 SGHRS and CDR2 YFSETQ. The CDR3 length is 15 residues. J gave up 6 bases and V 4 bases, and 2 bases lay outside the gene matches. CDR3 loop: CASSRTSGGANEQFF. In DNA, the CDR3 is TGCGCCAGCAGCAGGACTAGCGGGGGGGCCAATGAGCAGTTCTTC.

The V and J genes are TRBV6-2 or TRBV6-3 and TRBJ2-5, with D unclear. The CDR3 contains 15 residues. Germline V gives CDR1 MNHEY, CDR2 SVGEGT. V lost 4 bases to trimming and J lost 4 bases, with 16 bases between them. CDR3 nucleotide sequence: TGTGCCAGCAGTTCTCCTGGCCGTTACGTAGAGACCCAGTACTTC. Amino acids: CASSSPGRYVETQYF.

The V gene is TRBV30, the J gene TRBJ2-3, with D tentatively TRBD2 (6 bases). The CDR3 has 15 residues. V shed 1 base and J shed 6 bases, with 17 bases lying between them. CDR1 and CDR2 (germline): GTSNPN, SVGIG (reference sequence). Written as DNA, the CDR3 is TGTGCCTGGAGTGACGGGAGTCGTCGTGGGGATACGCAGTATTTT. Translating gives CAWSDGSRRGDTQYF.

V usage is TRBV10-3 and J usage is TRBJ1-1; D not certain. Trimming cost V 3 bases and J 3 bases, with 17 bases left between them. Germline CDR1 ENHRY, CDR2 SYGVKD. This CDR3 has 16 amino acids. For the CDR3, the DNA is TGTGCCATCAGTGACAGCTCAGGTGACCACGACACTGAAGCTTTCTTT. Amino acids: CAISDSSGDHDTEAFF.

The chain carries TRBV28 and TRBJ2-7; D ambiguous. CDR1 MDHEN and CDR2 SYDVKM come from the germline V gene. V was pared by 1 base and J by 2 bases, with 9 bases between. CDR3 length: 14 residues. The DNA for the CDR3 is TGTGCCAGCAGTTTATTTCTGGCACCCTACGAGCAGTACTTC. Translation gives CASSLFLAPYEQYF.

V is TRBV9 and J is TRBJ2-1, with 12 nucleotides matching TRBD2. Per the germline V gene, CDR1 is SGDLS and CDR2 is YYNGEE. The V and J ends lost 2 bases and 8 bases, in that order; junction bases with no gene match: 5. The length of the CDR3 is 15 residues. The DNA of the CDR3 is TGTGCCAGCAGCGTTTCTAGCGGGGGGGCGGATGAGCAGTTCTTC. Translated: CASSVSSGGADEQFF.

This rearrangement joins TRBV19 to TRBJ1-5; TRBD1 might be the D (6 bases). Germline V CDR1 and CDR2: LNHDA, SQIVND (reference sequence). This CDR3 spans 15 amino acids. Trimming pared 10 bases from V and 3 bases from J, leaving 19 bases between. The DNA for the CDR3 is TGTGCCACCTCGAGGCCCGGACAGCACAATCAGCCCCAGCATTTT. Amino acid sequence: CATSRPGQHNQPQHF.